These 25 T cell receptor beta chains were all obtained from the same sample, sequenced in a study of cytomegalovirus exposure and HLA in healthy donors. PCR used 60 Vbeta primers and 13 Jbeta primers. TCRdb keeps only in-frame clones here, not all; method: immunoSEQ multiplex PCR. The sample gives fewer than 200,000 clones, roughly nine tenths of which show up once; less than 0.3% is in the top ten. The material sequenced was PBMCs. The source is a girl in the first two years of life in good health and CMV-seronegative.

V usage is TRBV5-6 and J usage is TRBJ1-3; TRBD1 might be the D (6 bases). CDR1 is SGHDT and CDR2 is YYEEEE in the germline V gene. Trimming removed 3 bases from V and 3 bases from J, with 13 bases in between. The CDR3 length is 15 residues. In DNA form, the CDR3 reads TGTGCCAGCAGCTGGGGGCCCCTCGTTGGAAACACCATATATTTT. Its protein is CASSWGPLVGNTIYF. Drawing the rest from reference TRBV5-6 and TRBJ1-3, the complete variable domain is DAGVTQSPTHLIKTRGQQVTLRCSPKSGHDTVSWYQQALGQGPQFIFQYYEEEERQRGNFPDRFSGHQFPNYSSELNVNALLLGDSALYLCASSWGPLVGNTIYFGEGSWLTVV.

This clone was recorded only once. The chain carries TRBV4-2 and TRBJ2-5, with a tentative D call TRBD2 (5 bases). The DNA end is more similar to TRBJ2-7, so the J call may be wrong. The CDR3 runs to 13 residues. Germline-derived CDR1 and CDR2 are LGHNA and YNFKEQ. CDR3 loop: CASSHRDYDEQYF. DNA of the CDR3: TGTGCCAGCAGCCATCGGGATTACGACGAGCAGTACTTC.

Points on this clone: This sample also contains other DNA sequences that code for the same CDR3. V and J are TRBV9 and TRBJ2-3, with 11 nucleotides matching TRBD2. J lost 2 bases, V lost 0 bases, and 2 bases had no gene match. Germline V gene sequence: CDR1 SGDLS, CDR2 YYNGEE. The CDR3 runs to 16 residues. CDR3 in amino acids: CASSVVSGGATDTQYF. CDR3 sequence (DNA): TGTGCCAGCAGCGTAGTTAGCGGGGGGGCCACAGATACGCAGTATTTT.

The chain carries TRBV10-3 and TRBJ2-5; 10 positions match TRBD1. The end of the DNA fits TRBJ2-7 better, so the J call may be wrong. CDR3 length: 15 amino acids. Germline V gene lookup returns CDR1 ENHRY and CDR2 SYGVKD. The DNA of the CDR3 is TGTGCCATCAGTGGGCCGGGACAGGGGTTTGGCGAGCAGTACTTC. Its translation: CAISGPGQGFGEQYF.

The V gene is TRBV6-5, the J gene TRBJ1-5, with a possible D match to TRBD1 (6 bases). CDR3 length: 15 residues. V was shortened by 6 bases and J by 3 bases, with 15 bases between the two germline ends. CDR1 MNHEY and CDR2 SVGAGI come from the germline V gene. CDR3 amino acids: CASRPTGSNNQPQHF. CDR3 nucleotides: TGTGCCAGCAGACCCACAGGGTCGAACAATCAGCCCCAGCATTTT.

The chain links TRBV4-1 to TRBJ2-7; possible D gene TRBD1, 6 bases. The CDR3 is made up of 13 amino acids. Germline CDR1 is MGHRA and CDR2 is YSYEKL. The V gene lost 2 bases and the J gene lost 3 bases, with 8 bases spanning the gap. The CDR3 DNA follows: TGCGCCAGCAGCCAATTGGACAGCTACGAGCAGTACTTC. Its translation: CASSQLDSYEQYF.

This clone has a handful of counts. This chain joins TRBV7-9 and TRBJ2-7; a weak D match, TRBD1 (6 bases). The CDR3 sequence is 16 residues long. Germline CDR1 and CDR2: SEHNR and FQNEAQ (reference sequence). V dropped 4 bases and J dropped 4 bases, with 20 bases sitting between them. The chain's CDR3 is CASSSPPGQGPYEQYF. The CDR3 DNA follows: TGTGCCAGCAGCTCGCCTCCGGGACAAGGCCCATACGAGCAGTACTTC.

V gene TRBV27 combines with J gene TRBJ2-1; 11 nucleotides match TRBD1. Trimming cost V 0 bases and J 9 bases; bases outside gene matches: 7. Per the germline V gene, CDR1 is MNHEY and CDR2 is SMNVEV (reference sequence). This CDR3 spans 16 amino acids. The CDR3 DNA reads TGTGCCAGCAGTTTATCGTGGACAGGGGGCTTACCTGAGCAGTTCTTC. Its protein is CASSLSWTGGLPEQFF.

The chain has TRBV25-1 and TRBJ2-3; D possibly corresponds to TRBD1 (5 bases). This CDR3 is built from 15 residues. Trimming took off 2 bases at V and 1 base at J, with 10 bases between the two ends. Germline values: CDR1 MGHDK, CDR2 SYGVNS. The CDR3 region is CASSEQGTGTDTQYF. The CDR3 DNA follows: TGTGCCAGCAGTGAACAGGGAACGGGCACAGATACGCAGTATTTT.

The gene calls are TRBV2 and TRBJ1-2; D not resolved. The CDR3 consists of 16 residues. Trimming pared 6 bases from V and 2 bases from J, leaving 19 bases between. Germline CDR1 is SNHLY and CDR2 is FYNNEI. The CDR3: CASRNGRGRANYGYTF. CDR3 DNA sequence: TGTGCCAGCAGGAACGGGCGGGGAAGGGCAAACTATGGCTACACCTTC.

The CDR3 region is CASSLERGATSFGTQYF. CDR3 DNA sequence: TGCGCCAGCAGCTTGGAAAGGGGTGCTACTAGCTTCGGGACCCAGTACTTC. V gene TRBV5-1 combines with J gene TRBJ2-5; possible D gene TRBD2, 6 bases. V was shortened by 0 bases and J by 7 bases, with 22 bases between the two germline ends. Germline CDR1 is SGHRS and CDR2 is YFSETQ. This CDR3 has 17 amino acids.

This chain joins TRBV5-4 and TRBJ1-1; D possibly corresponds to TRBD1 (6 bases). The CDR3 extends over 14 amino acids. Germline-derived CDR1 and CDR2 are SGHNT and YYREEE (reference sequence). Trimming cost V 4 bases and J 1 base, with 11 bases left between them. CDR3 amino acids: CASSNQGGNTEAFF. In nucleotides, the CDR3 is TGTGCCAGCAGCAACCAAGGGGGGAACACTGAAGCTTTCTTT.

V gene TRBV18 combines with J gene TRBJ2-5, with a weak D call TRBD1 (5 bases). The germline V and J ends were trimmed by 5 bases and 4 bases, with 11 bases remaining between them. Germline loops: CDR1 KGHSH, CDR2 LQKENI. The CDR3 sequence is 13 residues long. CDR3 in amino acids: CASSGQTRETQYF. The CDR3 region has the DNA TGTGCCAGCTCAGGACAAACAAGAGAGACCCAGTACTTC.

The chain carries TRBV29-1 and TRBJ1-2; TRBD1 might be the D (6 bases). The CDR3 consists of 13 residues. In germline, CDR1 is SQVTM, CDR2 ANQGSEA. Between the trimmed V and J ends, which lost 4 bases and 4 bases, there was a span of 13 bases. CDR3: CSVVSGGPYGYTF. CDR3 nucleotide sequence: TGCAGCGTTGTCTCCGGGGGGCCCTATGGCTACACCTTC.

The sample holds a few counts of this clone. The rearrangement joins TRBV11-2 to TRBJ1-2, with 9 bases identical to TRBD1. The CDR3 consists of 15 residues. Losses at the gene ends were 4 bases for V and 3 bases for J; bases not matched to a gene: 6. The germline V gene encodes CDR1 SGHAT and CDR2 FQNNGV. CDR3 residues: CASSSPDRGYYGYTF. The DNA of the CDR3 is TGTGCCAGCAGCTCACCGGACAGGGGTTACTATGGCTACACCTTC.

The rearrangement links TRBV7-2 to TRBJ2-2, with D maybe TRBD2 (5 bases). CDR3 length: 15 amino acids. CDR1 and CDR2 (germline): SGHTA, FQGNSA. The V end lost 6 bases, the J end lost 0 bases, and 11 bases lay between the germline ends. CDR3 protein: CASSPDYTNTGELFF. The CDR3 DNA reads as TGTGCCAGCAGTCCCGACTATACGAACACCGGGGAGCTGTTTTTT.

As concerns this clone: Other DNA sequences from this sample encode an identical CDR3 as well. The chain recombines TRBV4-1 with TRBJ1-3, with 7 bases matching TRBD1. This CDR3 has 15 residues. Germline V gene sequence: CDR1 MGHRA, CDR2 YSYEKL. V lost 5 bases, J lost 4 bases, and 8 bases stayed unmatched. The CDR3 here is CASSLPTGKGNTIYF. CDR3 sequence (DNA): TGCGCCAGCAGCTTGCCGACAGGGAAGGGAAACACCATATATTTT.

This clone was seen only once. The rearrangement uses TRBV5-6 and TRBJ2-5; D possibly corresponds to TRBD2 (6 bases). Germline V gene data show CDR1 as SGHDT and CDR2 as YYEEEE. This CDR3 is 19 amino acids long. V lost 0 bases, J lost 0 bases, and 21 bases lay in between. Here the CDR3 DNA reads TGTGCCAGCAGCTTGGTGTCTAGCGCCCTTTTTCAGAACCAAGAGACCCAGTACTTC. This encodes CASSLVSSALFQNQETQYF.

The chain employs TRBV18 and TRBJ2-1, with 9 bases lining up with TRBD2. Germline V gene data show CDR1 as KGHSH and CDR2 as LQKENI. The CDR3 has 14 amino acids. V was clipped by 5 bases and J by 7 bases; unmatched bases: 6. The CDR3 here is CASSRVAGVNEQFF. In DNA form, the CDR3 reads TGTGCCAGCTCAAGGGTAGCGGGAGTTAATGAGCAGTTCTTC. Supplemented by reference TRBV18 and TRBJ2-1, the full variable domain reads NAGVMQNPRHLVRRRGQEARLRCSPMKGHSHVYWYRQLPEEGLKFMVYLQKENIIDESGMPKERFSAEFPKEGPSILRIQQVVRGDSAAYFCASSRVAGVNEQFFGPGTRLTVL.

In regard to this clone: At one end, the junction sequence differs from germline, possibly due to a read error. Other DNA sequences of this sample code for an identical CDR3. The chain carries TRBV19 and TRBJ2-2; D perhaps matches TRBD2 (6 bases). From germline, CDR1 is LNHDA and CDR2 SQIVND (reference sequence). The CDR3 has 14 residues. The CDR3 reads CATSGVENTGELFF. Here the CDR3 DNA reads TGTGCCACGTCGGGGGTGGAGAACACCGGAGAGCTGTTTTTT.

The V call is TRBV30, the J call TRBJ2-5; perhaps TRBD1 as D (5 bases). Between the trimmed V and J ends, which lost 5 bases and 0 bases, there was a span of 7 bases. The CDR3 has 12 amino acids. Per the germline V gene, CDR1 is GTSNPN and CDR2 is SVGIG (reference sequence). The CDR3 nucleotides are TGTGCCTGGTGCAGGGACCAAGAGACCCAGTACTTC. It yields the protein CAWCRDQETQYF.

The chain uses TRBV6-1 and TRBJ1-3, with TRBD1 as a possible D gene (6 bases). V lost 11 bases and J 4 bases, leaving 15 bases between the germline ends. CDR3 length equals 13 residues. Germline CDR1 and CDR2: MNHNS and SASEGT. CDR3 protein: CAGTGTRGNTIYF. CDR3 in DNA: TGTGCCGGAACCGGGACACGCGGAAACACCATATATTTT.

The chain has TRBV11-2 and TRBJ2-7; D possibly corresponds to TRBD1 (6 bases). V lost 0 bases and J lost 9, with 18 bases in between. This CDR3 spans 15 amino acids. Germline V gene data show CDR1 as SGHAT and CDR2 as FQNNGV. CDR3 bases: TGTGCCAGCAGCTTAGACCCTGGACAGCCCCTAGGGCAGTACTTC. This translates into CASSLDPGQPLGQYF. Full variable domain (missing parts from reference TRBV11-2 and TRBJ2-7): EAGVAQSPRYKIIEKRQSVAFWCNPISGHATLYWYQQILGQGPKLLIQFQNNGVVDDSQLPKDRFSAERLKGVDSTLKIQPAKLEDSAVYLCASSLDPGQPLGQYFGPGTRLTVT.

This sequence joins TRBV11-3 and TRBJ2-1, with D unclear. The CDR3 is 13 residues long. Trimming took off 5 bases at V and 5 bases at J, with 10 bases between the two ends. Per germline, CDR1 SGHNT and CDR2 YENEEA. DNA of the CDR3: TGTGCCAGCAGCATCCGACACCACAATGAGCAGTTCTTC. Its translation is CASSIRHHNEQFF.

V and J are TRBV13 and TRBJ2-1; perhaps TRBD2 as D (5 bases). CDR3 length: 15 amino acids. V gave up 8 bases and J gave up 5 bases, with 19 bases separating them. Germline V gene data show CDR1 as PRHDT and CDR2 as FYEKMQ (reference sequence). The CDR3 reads CASLILAQYDNEQFF. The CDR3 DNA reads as TGTGCCAGCCTAATATTAGCGCAGTATGACAATGAGCAGTTCTTC. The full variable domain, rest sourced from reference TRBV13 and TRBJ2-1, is AAGVIQSPRHLIKEKRETATLKCYPIPRHDTVYWYQQGPGQDPQFLISFYEKMQSDKGSIPDRFSAQQFSDYHSELNMSSLELGDSALYFCASLILAQYDNEQFFGPGTRLTVL.